The sample holds one count of the clone carrying this T cell receptor beta chain. Its matching antigen is unknown. TCRdb's copy holds only in-frame clones and misses some; the assay was immunoSEQ multiplex PCR. The data hold under 150,000 clones, with roughly 92% observed a single time. CDR1 is SGHNT and CDR2 is YENEEA in the germline V gene. This CDR3 spans 11 amino acids. Trimming left V 8 bases short and J 6 bases short, with 10 bases between. This specimen belongs to a study of graft-versus-host responses after intestinal transplantation. Study-level information: As for transplant type, recipients had multivisceral, liver-intestinal, or isolated intestinal grafts. Anti-thymocyte globulin was used for induction in all recipients, who then took tacrolimus and steroids for around 3 years.

Study-wide points: Present in recipient marrow, GvH clones included some that appeared first in ileum or blood. High graft-versus-host to host-versus-graft clonal ratios were seen in allografts of patients with graft-donor T cell macrochimerism.

Sample: unstimulated CD4+ T cells sorted from spleen or lymph node cells, taken before intestinal transplant. The sequence derives from a human donor who received an intestinal transplant. The gene calls are TRBV11-3 and TRBJ1-1; D gene uncertain. The CDR3 nucleotides read TGTGCCAGCGGAAAAGGTGCTGAAGCTTTCTTT. Translation: CASGKGAEAFF. Full variable domain (missing parts from reference TRBV11-3 and TRBJ1-1): EAGVVQSPRYKIIEKKQPVAFWCNPISGHNTLYWYLQNLGQGPELLIRYENEEAVDDSQLPKDRFSAERLKGVDSTLKIQPAELGDSAVYLCASGKGAEAFFGQGTRLTVV.